This T cell receptor beta chain was identified during a study of T cell repertoires in cytomegalovirus infection. Study-wide context: In public TCR beta signatures, there were indications of both CMV infection and matching HLA type.

The study, taken as a whole, reports: Within the response measured ex vivo, HLA-C-restricted CMV-specific TCR beta clonotypes were dominant.

Deletions cut 5 bases from V and 1 base from J, with 12 bases between. The CDR3 contains 14 residues. The germline V gene encodes CDR1 GTSNPN and CDR2 SVGIG (reference sequence). Via MiXCR, TCRdb re-called the reads, giving one row per CDR3 protein. The table includes some 700,000 distinct CDR3 sequences, 35% detected once. This clonotype was detected a few times. Its antigen is currently unknown. Specimen: PBMCs. This rearrangement joins TRBV30 to TRBJ2-4, with D perhaps assigned TRBD1 or TRBD2 (6 bases each). The sequence was collected from a human donor in good health (CMV status not recorded). Some clones in this sample may be carry-over from other donors' samples. The CDR3 DNA reads TGTGCCTGGGTGCAAGGGGGGGCCAAAAACATTCAGTACTTC. Its translation: CAWVQGGAKNIQYF.